This TCR beta chain derives from a study of shared clonotypes between healthy human individuals. Germline V gene sequence: CDR1 DFQATT, CDR2 SNEGSKA (reference sequence). CDR3 size: 11 residues. Trimming removed 6 bases from V and 4 bases from J, with 8 bases in between. The repertoire was sequenced with immunoSEQ multiplex PCR; TCRdb's copy has only in-frame clones and lacks some. This sample has about 1 million clones, with approximately 76% found just once. The sequenced material came from memory CD4+ T cells sorted from blood. Subset denoted: CD45RA-negative fraction. V is TRBV20-1 and J is TRBJ2-3, with no clear D. The clonotype originates from a man between 18 and 29 years old in good health. The CDR3 sequence: CSAQPADTQYF. The CDR3 DNA reads as TGCAGTGCCCAACCCGCAGATACGCAGTATTTT.